Following are 11 T cell receptor beta chains from one sample sequenced in a study of OX40 agonist ivuxolimab in advanced cancers. Using immunoSEQ multiplex PCR, the repertoire was profiled, and TCRdb retains in-frame clones only, with some absent. Here the sample spans 75,000 to 95,000 clones, around 84% being singletons. The sequences come from CD4+ or CD8+ T cells sorted from blood, collected in a trial of the OX40 agonist ivuxolimab. These receptor sequences come from an adult with an advanced solid tumor such as melanoma, head and neck, liver or kidney cancer.

As DNA, the CDR3 is TGCGCCAGCCAGGGACTTACAGGGTTGATAGCCGGGGAGCTGTTTTTT. It is translated as CASQGLTGLIAGELFF. The gene calls are TRBV5-1 and TRBJ2-2; D possibly uses TRBD1 or TRBD2 (6 bases each). Trimming took 7 bases from V and 6 from J, leaving 22 bases between them. This CDR3 contains 16 residues. The germline V gene has CDR1 SGHRS and CDR2 YFSETQ. Full variable domain (rest looked up from reference TRBV5-1 and TRBJ2-2): KAGVTQTPRYLIKTRGQQVTLSCSPISGHRSVSWYQQTPGQGLQFLFEYFSETQRNKGNFPGRFSGRQFSNSRSEMNVSTLELGDSALYLCASQGLTGLIAGELFFGEGSRLTVL.

V usage is TRBV6-5 and J usage is TRBJ2-3; TRBD1 is a possible D gene (6 bases). This CDR3 spans 13 amino acids. V lost 3 bases and J lost 4, with 8 bases in between. Germline-derived CDR1 and CDR2 are MNHEY and SVGAGI. CDR3 loop: CASSYGGPDTQYF. The DNA of the CDR3 is TGTGCCAGCAGTTATGGGGGCCCAGATACGCAGTATTTT.

V usage is TRBV5-1 and J usage is TRBJ1-1; 7 nucleotides line up with TRBD1. Germline V gives CDR1 SGHRS, CDR2 YFSETQ. Trimming cost V 4 bases and J 6 bases; bases outside gene matches: 9. The CDR3 spans 14 residues. The CDR3 sequence is CASSPGQVGPEAFF. CDR3 nucleotides: TGCGCCAGCAGCCCCGGACAGGTTGGTCCTGAAGCTTTCTTT.

The rearrangement links TRBV7-3 to TRBJ2-5; a possible D gene is TRBD1 (5 bases). V was pared by 3 bases and J by 1 base, with 9 bases between. The length of the CDR3 is 14 residues. Germline lookup yields CDR1 SGHTA and CDR2 FQGTGA. CDR3 coding DNA: TGTGCCAGCAGCTTGTGGGGCGGCCAAGAGACCCAGTACTTC. It yields the protein CASSLWGGQETQYF.

This sequence joins TRBV19 and TRBJ1-2; D is perhaps TRBD1 (5 bases). Germline lookup yields CDR1 LNHDA and CDR2 SQIVND (reference sequence). The CDR3 is made up of 13 amino acids. V was clipped by 4 bases and J by 4 bases, with 10 bases between them. CDR3 amino acids: CASSKDTSYGYTF. The CDR3 DNA is TGTGCCAGTAGTAAGGACACTTCCTATGGCTACACCTTC. Supplemented by reference TRBV19 and TRBJ1-2, the full variable domain reads DGGITQSPKYLFRKEGQNVTLSCEQNLNHDAMYWYRQDPGQGLRLIYYSQIVNDFQKGDIAEGYSVSREKKESFPLTVTSAQKNPTAFYLCASSKDTSYGYTFGSGTRLTVV.

The V call is TRBV9, the J call TRBJ1-2; 7 bases agree with TRBD1. V was pared by 4 bases and J by 8 bases, with 11 bases of the junction left unmatched. The CDR3 runs to 14 residues. Germline V lookup: CDR1 SGDLS, CDR2 YYNGEE. This CDR3 reads CASSPELGGQGYTF. The DNA for the CDR3 is TGTGCCAGCAGCCCTGAGTTGGGGGGACAGGGCTACACCTTC.

CDR3: CASSRGGGGQETQYF. The CDR3 coding sequence is TGTGCCAGCAGCCGCGGTGGGGGAGGACAAGAGACCCAGTACTTC. The V and J genes are TRBV9 and TRBJ2-5; possible D gene TRBD2, 6 bases. Germline V gives CDR1 SGDLS, CDR2 YYNGEE. The CDR3 consists of 15 residues. The ends were cut back, 4 bases at V and 2 bases at J, with 15 bases in the middle.

The V call is TRBV5-6, the J call TRBJ2-7; D call uncertain. Deletions cut 2 bases from V and 4 bases from J, with 7 bases between. The CDR3 loop spans 12 amino acids. Germline V gene sequence: CDR1 SGHDT, CDR2 YYEEEE. The CDR3 loop is CASSLTQYEQYF. The CDR3, as DNA: TGTGCCAGCAGCTTAACCCAATACGAGCAGTACTTC.

J is TRBJ1-2 and V is TRBV6-1; a possible D gene is TRBD1 (6 bases). Germline V lookup: CDR1 MNHNS, CDR2 SASEGT. The CDR3 loop spans 13 amino acids. V lost 10 bases and J lost 8, with 20 bases in between. In nucleotides, the CDR3 is TGTGCCACCGTCCCGGGACACTTAACAGGCTACACCTTC. Encoded protein: CATVPGHLTGYTF.

The chain combines TRBV7-2 with TRBJ1-5; D is unclear. V lost 4 bases, J lost 5 bases, and 9 bases lay in between. There are 13 residues in the CDR3. Per germline, CDR1 SGHTA and CDR2 FQGNSA. CDR3 residues: CASSSDRDQPQHF. The DNA for the CDR3 is TGTGCCAGCAGCTCAGACCGCGATCAGCCCCAGCATTTT.

V and J are TRBV7-2 and TRBJ2-1, with D perhaps assigned TRBD1 or TRBD2 (6 bases each). V was cut by 5 bases and J by 7 bases, with 18 bases left in between. This CDR3 contains 15 residues. Germline CDR1 SGHTA, CDR2 FQGNSA. The CDR3 coding sequence is TGTGCCAGCAGCCTAGGGGGGACTGGCTTAAATGAGCAGTTCTTC. Translation: CASSLGGTGLNEQFF.